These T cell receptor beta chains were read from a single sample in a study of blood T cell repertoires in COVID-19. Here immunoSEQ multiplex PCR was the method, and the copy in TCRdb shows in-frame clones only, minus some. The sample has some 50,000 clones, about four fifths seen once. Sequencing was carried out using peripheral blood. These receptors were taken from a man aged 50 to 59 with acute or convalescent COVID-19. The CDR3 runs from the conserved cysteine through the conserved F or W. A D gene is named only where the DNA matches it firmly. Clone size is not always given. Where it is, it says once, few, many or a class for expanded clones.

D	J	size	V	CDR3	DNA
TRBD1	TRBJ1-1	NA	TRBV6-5	CASSSRDRGGAEAFF	TGTGCCAGCAGTTCCCGCGACAGGGGCGGCGCTGAAGCTTTCTTT
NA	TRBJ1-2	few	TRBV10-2	CASSEGGVRGYTF	TGCGCCAGCAGTGAGGGGGGGGTTAGGGGCTACACCTTC
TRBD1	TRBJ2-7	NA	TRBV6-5	CASKDRALGEQYF	TGTGCCAGCAAGGACAGGGCATTGGGCGAGCAGTACTTC
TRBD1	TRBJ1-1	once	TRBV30	CAWKVGDRVVSSTEAFF	TGTGCCTGGAAGGTGGGGGACAGGGTCGTCTCATCCACTGAAGCTTTCTTT
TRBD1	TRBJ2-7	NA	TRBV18	CASSPGTGGNEQYF	TGTGCCAGCTCACCAGGGACAGGGGGCAACGAGCAGTACTTC
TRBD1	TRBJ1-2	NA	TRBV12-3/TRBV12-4	CASSGQGGGGYTF	TGTGCCAGCAGTGGACAGGGGGGAGGAGGCTACACCTTC
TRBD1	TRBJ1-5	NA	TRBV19	CASTVGTGGLSNQPQHF	TGTGCCAGTACCGTCGGGACAGGGGGGTTGAGCAATCAGCCCCAGCATTTT
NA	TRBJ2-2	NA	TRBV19	CASNPRNTGELFF	TGTGCCAGTAATCCCCGGAACACCGGGGAGCTGTTTTTT
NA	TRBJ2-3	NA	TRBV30	CAWSASTDTQYF	TGTGCCTGGAGTGCTAGCACAGATACGCAGTATTTT
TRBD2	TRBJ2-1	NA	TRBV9	CASSISGTSILNEQFF	TGTGCCAGCAGCATCTCCGGGACTAGCATATTGAATGAGCAGTTCTTC
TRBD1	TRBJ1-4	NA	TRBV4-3	CASSPWGTVNEKLFF	TGCGCCAGCAGCCCCTGGGGGACAGTTAATGAAAAACTGTTTTTT
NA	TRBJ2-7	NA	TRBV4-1	CASSQEAGRLYEQYF	TGCGCCAGCAGCCAAGAGGCGGGTAGGCTTTACGAGCAGTACTTC
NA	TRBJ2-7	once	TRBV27	CASSPGAYEQYF	TGTGCCAGCTCCCCAGGGGCCTACGAGCAGTACTTC
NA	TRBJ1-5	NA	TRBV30	CAMGRANQPQHF	TGTGCGATGGGGAGGGCCAATCAGCCCCAGCATTTT
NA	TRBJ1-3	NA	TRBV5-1	CASSFGRGVPGNTIYF	TGCGCCAGCAGCTTCGGAAGGGGCGTCCCTGGAAACACCATATATTTT
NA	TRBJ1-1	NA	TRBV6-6	CASLPTGNTEAFF	TGTGCCAGCCTCCCCACAGGGAACACTGAAGCTTTCTTT
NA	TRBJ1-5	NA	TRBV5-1	CASKATGSGNQPQHF	TGCGCCAGCAAAGCCACAGGGTCGGGCAATCAGCCCCAGCATTTT
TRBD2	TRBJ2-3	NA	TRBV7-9	CASSFLAGGTDTQYF	TGTGCCAGCAGCTTTCTAGCGGGAGGCACAGATACGCAGTATTTT
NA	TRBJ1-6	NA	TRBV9	CASSVGTRSPYNSPLHF	TGTGCCAGCAGCGTAGGTACTCGGAGCCCCTATAATTCACCCCTCCACTTT
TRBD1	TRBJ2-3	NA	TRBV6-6	CASSQQKGQATDTQYF	TGTGCCAGCAGTCAACAAAAGGGACAGGCAACAGATACGCAGTATTTT
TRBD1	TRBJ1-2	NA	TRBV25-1	CASSTRTGGYGYTF	TGTGCCAGCAGCACCCGGACAGGGGGCTATGGCTACACCTTC
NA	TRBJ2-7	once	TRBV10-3	CAIGRPAVYEQYF	TGTGCCATCGGGAGACCTGCCGTCTACGAGCAGTACTTC
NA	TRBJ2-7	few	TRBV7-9	CASSPRDIYEQYF	TGTGCCAGCAGCCCAAGGGACATCTACGAGCAGTACTTC
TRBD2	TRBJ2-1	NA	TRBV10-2	CASTSGGAKLNEQFF	TGCGCCAGCACGAGCGGGGGGGCAAAGTTGAATGAGCAGTTCTTC
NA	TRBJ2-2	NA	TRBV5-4	CASSPDLIRGTGELFF	TGTGCCAGCAGCCCTGACTTAATTAGGGGCACCGGGGAGCTGTTTTTT
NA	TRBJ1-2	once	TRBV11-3	CASRRSSGYTF	TGTGCCAGCAGACGGTCCTCTGGCTACACCTTC
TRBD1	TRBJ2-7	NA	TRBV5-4	CASSWPGQTLYEQYF	TGTGCCAGCAGCTGGCCGGGACAGACACTTTACGAGCAGTACTTC
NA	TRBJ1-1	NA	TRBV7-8	CASSLIWGRYTEAFF	TGTGCCAGCAGCTTAATTTGGGGGCGCTACACTGAAGCTTTCTTT
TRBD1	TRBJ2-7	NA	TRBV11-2	CASSLRRDRAYEQYF	TGTGCCAGCAGCTTGCGAAGAGACAGGGCCTACGAGCAGTACTTC
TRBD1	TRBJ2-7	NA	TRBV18	CASSPRTGEGNEQYF	TGTGCCAGCTCACCACGGACAGGGGAGGGAAACGAGCAGTACTTC
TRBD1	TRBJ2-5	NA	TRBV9	CASSVVGGSGETQYF	TGTGCCAGCAGCGTAGTAGGGGGCAGTGGAGAGACCCAGTACTTC
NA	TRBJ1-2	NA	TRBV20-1	CSPNQDSGYTF	TGCAGTCCTAACCAGGACAGCGGCTACACCTTC
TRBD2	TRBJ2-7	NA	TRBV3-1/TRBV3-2	CASSQVSSGGEQYF	TGTGCCAGCAGCCAAGTCTCTAGCGGGGGCGAGCAGTACTTC
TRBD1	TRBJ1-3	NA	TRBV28	CASRPTGASGNTIYF	TGTGCCAGCAGGCCGACAGGGGCCTCTGGAAACACCATATATTTT
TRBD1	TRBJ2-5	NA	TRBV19	CASSANRGPGETQYF	TGTGCCAGTAGTGCCAACAGGGGGCCTGGGGAGACCCAGTACTTC
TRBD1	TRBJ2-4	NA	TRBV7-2	CASSAWDRGPNIQYF	TGTGCCAGCAGCGCCTGGGACAGGGGGCCGAACATTCAGTACTTC
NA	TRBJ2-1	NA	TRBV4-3	CASSELSYNEQFF	TGCGCCAGCAGCGAGCTTAGCTACAATGAGCAGTTCTTC
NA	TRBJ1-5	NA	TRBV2	CASSEFRSREAQHF	TGTGCCAGCAGTGAATTTCGCAGTCGGGAGGCCCAGCATTTT
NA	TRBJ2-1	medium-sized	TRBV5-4	CASSLETVNEQFF	TGTGCCAGCAGCTTGGAAACTGTCAATGAGCAGTTCTTC
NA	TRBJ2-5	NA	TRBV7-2	CASSLMRETQYF	TGTGCCAGCAGCTTAATGAGGGAGACCCAGTACTTC
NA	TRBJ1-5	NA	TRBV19	CASSGGGGAGQPQHF	TGTGCCAGTTCCGGGGGAGGAGGGGCGGGGCAGCCCCAGCATTTT
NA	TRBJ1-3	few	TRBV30	CAWSDRNTIYF	TGTGCCTGGAGTGATAGAAACACCATATATTTT
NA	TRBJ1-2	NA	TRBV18	CASSPLLEASNGYTF	TGTGCCAGCTCACCCCTGTTAGAGGCCAGTAATGGCTACACCTTC
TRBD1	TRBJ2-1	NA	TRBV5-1	CASSLDRDRGIREQFF	TGCGCCAGCAGCTTGGACCGGGACAGGGGTATAAGGGAGCAGTTCTTC